One sample yielded the 17 T cell receptor beta chains listed below, sequenced in a study of blood T cells in healthy people across ages. Combining a sample-barcoded 5' primer with a J-beta primer mix, a second PCR ran for 7 to 11 cycles. TCRdb used MiXCR to reprocess the 5' RACE reads, holding one entry per CDR3 protein. Of roughly 700,000 distinct CDR3 sequences listed, 20% to 25% are singletons. These data were likewise used in another study, on T cells of mothers and their children.

The sample taken for sequencing was blood. The receptors shown here come from a boy between 10 and 17 years old in good health.

In DNA, the CDR3 is TGTGCCAGCAGCTTAGTTATACAGACAGATACGCAGTATTTT. It translates to CASSLVIQTDTQYF. This chain uses TRBV7-9 with TRBJ2-3; D is uncertain. The V and J ends lost 1 base and 3 bases respectively, with 8 bases between them. Germline CDR1 is SEHNR and CDR2 is FQNEAQ (reference sequence). The CDR3 runs to 14 residues.

J is TRBJ2-1 and V is TRBV9, with 9 bases matching TRBD2. V was pared by 0 bases and J by 7 bases, with 5 bases of the junction left unmatched. From germline, CDR1 is SGDLS and CDR2 YYNGEE. The CDR3 extends over 15 amino acids. CDR3 coding DNA: TGTGCCAGCAGCGTAGAGGTAGCGGGGGTTAATGAGCAGTTCTTC. This translates into CASSVEVAGVNEQFF.

This clonotype was picked up a small number of times. The V gene is TRBV18, the J gene TRBJ1-1; TRBD1 matches at 7 bases. In germline, CDR1 is KGHSH, CDR2 LQKENI. The CDR3 loop spans 14 amino acids. The V segment lost 3 bases and the J segment 5 bases; nucleotides outside the gene matches: 6. The CDR3 DNA reads TGTGCCAGCTCACCTGGGGGACAGAGAACTGAAGCTTTCTTT. Translating gives CASSPGGQRTEAFF. The variable domain in full, with the rest retrieved from reference TRBV18 and TRBJ1-1, is NAGVMQNPRHLVRRRGQEARLRCSPMKGHSHVYWYRQLPEEGLKFMVYLQKENIIDESGMPKERFSAEFPKEGPSILRIQQVVRGDSAAYFCASSPGGQRTEAFFGQGTRLTVV.

The chain is built from TRBV9 and TRBJ1-1; D uncertain. The germline gives CDR1 SGDLS, CDR2 YYNGEE. V was trimmed by 0 bases and J by 8 bases, leaving 14 bases between them. CDR3 length: 14 residues. CDR3: CASSVGVEAAEAFF. The DNA for the CDR3 is TGTGCCAGCAGCGTAGGGGTTGAGGCAGCCGAAGCTTTCTTT. The complete variable domain, with remaining parts taken from reference TRBV9 and TRBJ1-1, reads DSGVTQTPKHLITATGQRVTLRCSPRSGDLSVYWYQQSLDQGLQFLIQYYNGEERAKGNILERFSAQQFPDLHSELNLSSLELGDSALYFCASSVGVEAAEAFFGQGTRLTVV.

This clonotype was detected a few times. The chain is built from TRBV11-1 and TRBJ2-3; no reliable D call. Germline-derived CDR1 and CDR2 are SGHAT and FQDESV (reference sequence). The ends were cut back, 8 bases at V and 0 bases at J, with 15 bases in the middle. The CDR3 totals 15 residues. The CDR3 protein is CASGPWSASTDTQYF. CDR3 nucleotides: TGTGCCAGCGGGCCTTGGAGCGCCAGCACAGATACGCAGTATTTT.

CDR3 DNA sequence: TGTGCCAGCAGCCCCGGGACAGGGCCGAACTATGGCTACACCTTC. Protein: CASSPGTGPNYGYTF. The chain links TRBV12-3 or TRBV12-4 to TRBJ1-2, with TRBD1 identical over 9 bases. V dropped 6 bases and J dropped 2; count of bases not matched to a gene: 7. The CDR3 has 15 amino acids.

The chain uses TRBV11-2 and TRBJ2-3; 7 bases match TRBD2. Looked up from germline, CDR1 is SGHAT and CDR2 is FQNNGV. With 2 bases clipped from V and 0 bases from J, the junction kept 8 bases outside the gene matches. This CDR3 has 17 amino acids. In DNA, the CDR3 is TGTGCCAGCAGCTTAAGGCGAGCGGGGCCTAGCACAGATACGCAGTATTTT. It codes for CASSLRRAGPSTDTQYF.

The chain is built from TRBV29-1 and TRBJ1-3; unclear D gene. This CDR3 is built from 14 residues. Looked up from germline, CDR1 is SQVTM and CDR2 is ANQGSEA. V lost 6 bases and J lost 0, with 12 bases in between. The chain's CDR3 is CSVVSGNSGNTIYF. CDR3 coding DNA: TGCAGCGTGGTCTCCGGGAACTCTGGAAACACCATATATTTT.

This clonotype has more than one count but fewer than ten. The chain has TRBV29-1 and TRBJ2-1; 8 bases align to TRBD2. Looked up from germline, CDR1 is SQVTM and CDR2 is ANQGSEA. The CDR3 has 15 residues. V trimming: 0 bases; J trimming: 4 bases; junction bases outside the gene matches: 5. The CDR3, as DNA: TGCAGCGTTGAAGAAAGACTAGCGAAATACAATGAGCAGTTCTTC. Translation gives CSVEERLAKYNEQFF.

This clonotype was seen a handful of times. The V call is TRBV7-2, the J call TRBJ2-5; D is possibly TRBD1 (6 bases). V lost 2 bases and J lost 4, with 20 bases in between. The CDR3 spans 17 residues. Germline CDR1 and CDR2: SGHTA and FQGNSA. The CDR3 sequence is CASSLRFPGQGIETQYF. DNA for the CDR3: TGTGCCAGCAGCTTAAGGTTTCCGGGGCAGGGGATAGAGACCCAGTACTTC. Using reference TRBV7-2 and TRBJ2-5 for the parts outside the CDR3, the full variable domain is GAGVSQSPSNKVTEKGKDVELRCDPISGHTALYWYRQSLGQGLEFLIYFQGNSAPDKSGLPSDRFSAERTGGSVSTLTIQRTQQEDSAVYLCASSLRFPGQGIETQYFGPGTRLLVL.

The CDR3 is CASSVNEGTGDTDTQYF. CDR3 in DNA: TGTGCCAGCAGCGTAAACGAAGGGACCGGGGACACAGATACGCAGTATTTT. The genes are TRBV9 and TRBJ2-3, with D perhaps being TRBD1 or TRBD2 (5 bases each). This CDR3 region has 17 residues. Trimming took off 1 base at V and 2 bases at J, with 17 bases between the two ends. Germline V CDR1 and CDR2: SGDLS, YYNGEE. Drawing the rest from reference TRBV9 and TRBJ2-3, the complete variable domain is DSGVTQTPKHLITATGQRVTLRCSPRSGDLSVYWYQQSLDQGLQFLIQYYNGEERAKGNILERFSAQQFPDLHSELNLSSLELGDSALYFCASSVNEGTGDTDTQYFGPGTRLTVL.

The chain has TRBV10-2 and TRBJ2-7; D remains ambiguous. The CDR3 extends over 14 amino acids. In germline, CDR1 is WSHSY, CDR2 SAAADI. The ends were cut back, 3 bases at V and 2 bases at J, with 11 bases in the middle. CDR3 nucleotides: TGCGCCAGCAGTGATGACTGGATCCCCTACGAGCAGTACTTC. Its protein is CASSDDWIPYEQYF.

The chain couples TRBV5-1 to TRBJ2-7; D not certain. This CDR3 region has 14 residues. CDR1 and CDR2 (germline): SGHRS, YFSETQ. V was pared by 2 bases and J by 1 base, with 10 bases between. The CDR3 protein is CASSFGLTSYEQYF. CDR3 DNA: TGCGCCAGCAGCTTTGGGCTTACATCCTACGAGCAGTACTTC.

This clonotype appeared a few times. This chain links TRBV7-9 with TRBJ1-3; D ambiguous. The CDR3 has 15 residues. Between the trimmed V and J ends, which lost 1 base and 3 bases, there was a span of 10 bases. Germline loops: CDR1 SEHNR, CDR2 FQNEAQ (reference sequence). CDR3 in DNA: TGTGCCAGCAGCTTAGATGGCGGGGATGGAAACACCATATATTTT. It is translated as CASSLDGGDGNTIYF.

The V call is TRBV5-1, the J call TRBJ2-5, with 7 bases lining up with TRBD2. CDR1 and CDR2 (germline): SGHRS, YFSETQ. The trim removed 3 bases at V and 3 bases at J, leaving 2 bases unmatched. The CDR3 has 13 amino acids. The CDR3 protein is CASSWDYEETQYF. In nucleotides, the CDR3 is TGCGCCAGCAGCTGGGACTACGAAGAGACCCAGTACTTC.

This clonotype appeared a few times. The V call is TRBV7-3, the J call TRBJ2-1, with D unresolved. The CDR3 has 13 residues. V was clipped by 0 bases and J by 6 bases, with 6 bases between them. Germline CDR1 reads SGHTA; CDR2 reads FQGTGA. The CDR3 protein is CASSLTSSNEQFF. DNA of the CDR3: TGTGCCAGCAGCTTAACTTCGAGCAATGAGCAGTTCTTC.

This chain uses TRBV5-1 with TRBJ2-7; TRBD2 matches at 10 bases. Unmatched junction bases numbered 11, after V lost 3 bases and J lost 5 bases. The CDR3 covers 16 residues. Germline assignment: CDR1 SGHRS and CDR2 YFSETQ. CDR3 nucleotides: TGCGCCAGCAGCTCCCCTCCTAGCGGGAGTAGGAACGAGCAGTACTTC. Translation gives CASSSPPSGSRNEQYF. The entire variable domain, with the rest obtained from reference TRBV5-1 and TRBJ2-7, is as follows: KAGVTQTPRYLIKTRGQQVTLSCSPISGHRSVSWYQQTPGQGLQFLFEYFSETQRNKGNFPGRFSGRQFSNSRSEMNVSTLELGDSALYLCASSSPPSGSRNEQYFGPGTRLTVT.